This T cell receptor (beta chain) was retrieved from a study of cytomegalovirus exposure and HLA in healthy donors. The ends lost 2 bases at V and 5 bases at J; junction bases unmatched: 13. There are 17 residues in the CDR3. Germline V gene sequence: CDR1 LGHNT, CDR2 FRNRAP. Regarding the study as a whole: As confirmed in vitro, three CMV-associated chains were specific for CMV antigens.

In the PCR, 60 Vbeta and 13 Jbeta primers were used. Some clones are missing from TCRdb's copy, which holds only in-frame ones; the method was immunoSEQ multiplex PCR. The sample shows 150,000 or so clones, 70% to 90% of them seen only once. Points on this clone: Its antigen is undetermined.

This sequence joins TRBV12-5 and TRBJ2-7, with 9 bases fitting TRBD2. Material for sequencing was PBMCs. The sequence was collected from a middle-aged woman in good health and CMV-seropositive. For the CDR3, the DNA is TGTGCTAGTGGTTTGACCACTCTCGGCGGGAGGGTCGACGAGCAGTACTTC. It is translated as CASGLTTLGGRVDEQYF.